This record concerns one TCR beta chain sequence. Its antigen remains unknown. Trimming cost V 5 bases and J 8 bases, with 15 bases left between them. In germline, CDR1 is SNHLY, CDR2 FYNNEI. The CDR3 is 13 amino acids. Amplification used 60 Vbeta primers and 13 Jbeta primers. Repertoires were generated with immunoSEQ multiplex PCR, while TCRdb's copy carries only in-frame clones and drops some. The sample holds about 150,000 clones, around 10% seen once. The record originates from a study of cytomegalovirus exposure and HLA in healthy donors. On the study more broadly: Some 180 million T cells yielded approximately 110 million unique TCR beta sequences in earlier analysis. Study-level results: Fewer N-insertions than the roughly 600-donor mean were reportedly shown by an Asian-associated ancestry cluster in a later analysis.

This clonotype originated in a middle-aged woman in good health and CMV-seropositive. The sample was PBMCs. This chain connects TRBV2 to TRBJ1-2, with D perhaps TRBD1 (6 bases). CDR3 residues: CASSLDSTGGYTF. In DNA form, the CDR3 reads TGTGCCAGCAGTCTGGACAGCACGGGGGGCTACACCTTC.